The 29 T cell receptor beta chains below come from one sample, sequenced in a study of identical twins. A single record per CDR3 protein comes from TCRdb applying MiXCR to the 5' RACE reads. Found here are around 960,000 distinct CDR3 sequences, roughly an eighth of them singletons; the top ten hold about 1.5%. The sample was also linked to a second study, of yellow fever vaccine responses in identical twins.

The specimen was PBMCs. These TCRs come from a young woman in good health.

V and J are TRBV7-3 and TRBJ2-1, with 9 bases aligning to TRBD1. With 4 bases clipped from V and 4 bases from J, the junction kept 5 bases outside the gene matches. The germline gives CDR1 SGHTA, CDR2 FQGTGA. CDR3 length equals 15 residues. The CDR3 DNA reads as TGTGCCAGCAGCTACAGGGGGCAGCCGTACAATGAGCAGTTCTTC. Its protein is CASSYRGQPYNEQFF.

The V gene is TRBV7-6, the J gene TRBJ2-3; D gene uncertain. CDR1 is SGHVS, CDR2 FNYEAQ, per germline. The CDR3 spans 15 residues. The V and J ends lost 2 bases and 2 bases respectively, with 11 bases between them. The CDR3: CASSLLGGFTDTQYF. The CDR3 nucleotides read TGTGCCAGCAGCTTATTAGGCGGTTTCACAGATACGCAGTATTTT.

This clonotype has just a few counts. V gene TRBV7-9 combines with J gene TRBJ2-1; unclear D gene. Trimming shortened V by 2 bases and J by 0 bases, and 8 bases separated the two germline ends. Germline values: CDR1 SEHNR, CDR2 FQNEAQ (reference sequence). CDR3 length equals 15 residues. In nucleotides, the CDR3 is TGTGCCAGCAGCTTACCAGTACCCTCCTACAATGAGCAGTTCTTC. Translation: CASSLPVPSYNEQFF.

This clonotype was recorded a few times. The chain joins TRBV4-1 to TRBJ1-4; D perhaps matches TRBD1 (5 bases). The CDR3 runs to 17 residues. Germline CDR1 MGHRA, CDR2 YSYEKL. Trimming stripped 5 bases from V and 0 bases from J, with 16 bases between. Here the CDR3 reads CASSEHRGKTTNEKLFF. As DNA, the CDR3 is TGCGCCAGCAGCGAGCATAGGGGTAAAACAACTAATGAAAAACTGTTTTTT.

This clonotype has more than one count but fewer than ten. The rearrangement uses TRBV7-9 and TRBJ2-1, with 7 bases that match TRBD1. Germline V gives CDR1 SEHNR, CDR2 FQNEAQ (reference sequence). This CDR3 has 15 amino acids. Germline trimming cut 5 bases from V and 4 bases from J; bases unmatched to any gene: 8. This chain's CDR3 is CASSPGTARYNEQFF. CDR3 nucleotide sequence: TGTGCCAGCAGCCCTGGGACAGCTAGGTACAATGAGCAGTTCTTC.

The sample holds a few counts of this clonotype. The chain carries TRBV7-8 and TRBJ2-5, with a possible D match to TRBD1 (5 bases). The V end was cut by 2 bases, the J end by 7 bases, with 14 bases between. Germline-derived CDR1 and CDR2 are SGHVS and FQNEAQ. CDR3 length equals 14 residues. CDR3 nucleotide sequence: TGTGCCAGCAGCTTAAGTCAGGGTTTGGCGACCCAGTACTTC. This codes for CASSLSQGLATQYF.

This chain links TRBV4-1 with TRBJ2-2; the D call may be TRBD1 or TRBD2 (6 bases each). V was trimmed by 2 bases and J by 2 bases, leaving 21 bases between them. The germline CDR1 and CDR2 sequences are MGHRA and YSYEKL. This CDR3 is 19 amino acids long. The CDR3 DNA reads TGCGCCAGCAGCCAATTGAGGGGGGAGGCCATAGGAAACACCGGGGAGCTGTTTTTT. Its translation is CASSQLRGEAIGNTGELFF.

This rearrangement joins TRBV29-1 to TRBJ1-4; the D gene is possibly TRBD1 (6 bases). CDR3 length equals 13 residues. Germline V gives CDR1 SQVTM, CDR2 ANQGSEA. Between the trimmed V and J ends, which lost 5 bases and 5 bases, there was a span of 12 bases. CDR3 DNA sequence: TGCAGCGTTCCCGGGGGGGCAAATGAAAAACTGTTTTTT. It encodes CSVPGGANEKLFF.

This chain uses TRBV10-3 with TRBJ2-2; the D is unclear. Looked up from germline, CDR1 is ENHRY and CDR2 is SYGVKD. Trimming took off 2 bases at V and 1 base at J, with 8 bases between the two ends. This CDR3 spans 15 amino acids. CDR3 coding DNA: TGTGCCATCAGTGAGAAACATCTGAACACCGGGGAGCTGTTTTTT. It yields the protein CAISEKHLNTGELFF.

This clonotype was found many times. This chain connects TRBV10-3 to TRBJ2-5; possible D gene TRBD2, 5 bases. The CDR3 totals 14 residues. Germline V CDR1 and CDR2: ENHRY, SYGVKD. Trimming pared 11 bases from V and 4 bases from J, leaving 20 bases between. CDR3 nucleotides: TGTGCCTCGGGCGAAGTAGGAGGTTTAGAGACCCAGTACTTC. Protein sequence: CASGEVGGLETQYF.

This clonotype was seen a handful of times. V and J are TRBV20-1 and TRBJ2-2; the D is unclear. CDR1 DFQATT and CDR2 SNEGSKA come from the germline V gene (reference sequence). This CDR3 has 13 amino acids. V lost 1 base to trimming and J lost 4 bases, with 7 bases between them. The CDR3 coding sequence is TGCAGTGCTAGAGGTTACAGCACCGGGGAGCTGTTTTTT. Translation gives CSARGYSTGELFF.

This clonotype was detected ten times or more. The gene calls are TRBV3-1 and TRBJ1-2; a weak D match, TRBD1 (5 bases). The germline V gene encodes CDR1 LGHDT and CDR2 YNNKEL (reference sequence). The CDR3 has 15 residues. The V end lost 1 base, the J end lost 7 bases, and 16 bases lay between the germline ends. The chain's CDR3 is CASSQAPSGGFGYTF. The CDR3 DNA sequence: TGTGCCAGCAGCCAAGCGCCTTCTGGGGGGTTTGGCTACACCTTC.

This chain links TRBV15 with TRBJ1-6, with D maybe TRBD1 (5 bases). The CDR3 covers 18 residues. Deletions cut 1 base from V and 7 bases from J, with 20 bases between. In germline, CDR1 is LNHNV, CDR2 YYDKDF (reference sequence). CDR3 loop: CATSRVEVAGTGNSPLHF. DNA for the CDR3: TGTGCCACCAGCAGAGTGGAGGTTGCAGGGACGGGGAATTCACCCCTCCACTTT.

In this sample, this clonotype turned up many times. The chain joins TRBV12-3 or TRBV12-4 to TRBJ1-2; D gene unclear. V dropped 4 bases and J dropped 7 bases, with 16 bases sitting between them. This CDR3 comprises 14 residues. CDR3 sequence: CASSSREGGTGYTF. The CDR3, as DNA: TGTGCCAGCAGTTCAAGGGAGGGAGGCACTGGCTACACCTTC.

In its sample, this clonotype was seen a few times. The chain carries TRBV5-1 and TRBJ1-6, with D maybe TRBD1 (5 bases). V shed 4 bases and J shed 7 bases, with 18 bases lying between them. CDR1 is SGHRS, CDR2 YFSETQ, per germline. This CDR3 spans 16 amino acids. This CDR3 is CASSLAGRPTNSPLHF. CDR3 in DNA: TGCGCCAGCAGCCTCGCGGGACGGCCTACGAATTCACCCCTCCACTTT.

This clonotype was observed a handful of times. This chain links TRBV10-3 with TRBJ2-1, with TRBD2 matching over 12 bases. Losses at the gene ends were 7 bases for V and 2 bases for J; bases not matched to a gene: 9. From germline, CDR1 is ENHRY and CDR2 SYGVKD. CDR3 length: 17 amino acids. DNA of the CDR3: TGTGCCATCAAAGGGGAGACTAGCGGGGGCACCTACAATGAGCAGTTCTTC. Protein product: CAIKGETSGGTYNEQFF.

This clonotype was found a few times. This rearrangement joins TRBV27 to TRBJ1-5, with D uncertain. The CDR3 loop spans 14 amino acids. V shed 8 bases and J shed 0 bases, with 11 bases lying between them. Germline loops: CDR1 MNHEY, CDR2 SMNVEV (reference sequence). The CDR3 DNA reads as TGTGCCAGCCGTACCGGTTATAGCAATCAGCCCCAGCATTTT. Residues: CASRTGYSNQPQHF.

This chain links TRBV11-3 with TRBJ2-7, with a tentative D call TRBD2 (6 bases). CDR3 length: 15 amino acids. Germline CDR1 is SGHNT and CDR2 is YENEEA. The germline V and J ends were trimmed by 5 bases and 6 bases, with 20 bases remaining between them. CDR3: CASSPAGRENGEQYF. The CDR3 bases are TGTGCCAGCAGCCCCGCTGGCCGGGAGAATGGCGAGCAGTACTTC.

This clonotype was picked up a small number of times. This chain links TRBV2 with TRBJ2-2; 9 bases fit TRBD1. The CDR3 extends over 15 amino acids. The germline V gene encodes CDR1 SNHLY and CDR2 FYNNEI. After removal of 6 bases from V and 8 bases from J, the junction contained 10 bases not matched to a gene. This CDR3 reads CASSAGQGVLGELFF. CDR3 bases: TGTGCCAGCAGCGCGGGACAGGGAGTTTTGGGGGAGCTGTTTTTT.

The genes are TRBV5-1 and TRBJ2-1, with a tentative D call TRBD1 (6 bases). Germline values: CDR1 SGHRS, CDR2 YFSETQ. The CDR3 extends over 18 amino acids. Trimming took 4 bases from V and 0 from J, leaving 20 bases between them. Here the CDR3 reads CASSPIPTTGSSYNEQFF. CDR3 coding DNA: TGCGCCAGCAGCCCAATCCCCACAACAGGGAGCTCCTACAATGAGCAGTTCTTC.

This clonotype was seen a few times. The chain employs TRBV12-3 or TRBV12-4 and TRBJ2-7; tentative D call: TRBD1 (5 bases). CDR3 length: 14 amino acids. V lost 1 base, J lost 0 bases, and 7 bases lay in between. CDR3 protein: CASSLGQTSYEQYF. Here the CDR3 DNA reads TGTGCCAGCAGTTTAGGACAGACCTCCTACGAGCAGTACTTC.

The chain joins TRBV10-3 to TRBJ2-5, with a possible D match to TRBD1 (5 bases). Germline assignment: CDR1 ENHRY and CDR2 SYGVKD. This CDR3 has 13 amino acids. Trimming stripped 11 bases from V and 5 bases from J, with 18 bases between. CDR3 region: CASRTMAAETQYF. The CDR3 nucleotides are TGTGCCTCGAGGACAATGGCGGCGGAGACCCAGTACTTC.

The chain links TRBV10-2 to TRBJ2-2; 9 bases map to TRBD2. V shed 7 bases, J shed 6 bases, and the junction held 12 bases outside the gene matches. The V gene's germline CDR1 is WSHSY and CDR2 SAAADI. The CDR3 covers 16 residues. DNA of the CDR3: TGCGCCAGCAACCCAACCCGGGCTAGCGGGGCCGGGGAGCTGTTTTTT. Translated, it gives CASNPTRASGAGELFF.

This clonotype was counted between two and nine times. The chain employs TRBV27 and TRBJ2-7; 8 nucleotides align to TRBD2. V was clipped by 6 bases and J by 3 bases; unmatched bases: 13. CDR1 is MNHEY, CDR2 SMNVEV, per germline (reference sequence). The CDR3 spans 16 residues. The CDR3 sequence: CASRPRPGTSNYEQYF. The CDR3 DNA reads as TGTGCCAGCAGACCGAGGCCCGGGACTAGTAACTACGAGCAGTACTTC.

This clonotype was detected a few times. The rearrangement links TRBV11-2 to TRBJ2-3; D is possibly TRBD2 (5 bases). Trimming removed 2 bases from V and 5 bases from J, with 20 bases in between. CDR1 and CDR2 (germline): SGHAT, FQNNGV. This CDR3 has 17 residues. The CDR3 protein is CASSLSNLGPGRDTQYF. CDR3 bases: TGTGCCAGCAGCTTATCAAACCTGGGTCCTGGGAGAGATACGCAGTATTTT.

This clonotype has ten or more counts. This chain uses TRBV10-3 with TRBJ2-2, with a tentative D call TRBD1 (6 bases). This CDR3 contains 15 residues. Looked up from germline, CDR1 is ENHRY and CDR2 is SYGVKD. V was shortened by 3 bases and J by 5 bases, with 13 bases between the two germline ends. CDR3 coding DNA: TGTGCCATCAGTGAAGGGACAATAGGGACCGGGGAGCTGTTTTTT. Encoded protein: CAISEGTIGTGELFF.

This clonotype was found a few times. The CDR3 does not close with the conserved phenylalanine or tryptophan, likely indicating a read error. This rearrangement joins TRBV9 to TRBJ2-3; 11 positions agree with TRBD2. Germline CDR1 and CDR2: SGDLS and YYNGEE. Trimming removed 2 bases from V and 6 bases from J; junction bases left unmatched: 8. The CDR3 loop spans 16 amino acids. The DNA for the CDR3 is TGTGCCAGCAGCGTCGAACTAGCGGGGGTCCTGGATACGCAGTATATT. Translation: CASSVELAGVLDTQYI.

This clonotype was detected a few times. The CDR3 nucleotides read TGTGCCAGCAGCTTGCCAACGACGAGTGAGCAGTTCTTC. Translation: CASSLPTTSEQFF. The V and J genes are TRBV5-6 and TRBJ2-1; no reliable D call. The CDR3 is 13 residues long. The germline V and J ends were trimmed by 1 base and 9 bases, with 11 bases remaining between them. Germline assignment: CDR1 SGHDT and CDR2 YYEEEE.

This clonotype was counted only a few times. The chain joins TRBV6-5 to TRBJ2-5; D is perhaps TRBD2 (6 bases). The germline V gene has CDR1 MNHEY and CDR2 SVGAGI. The CDR3 has 14 residues. Trimming stripped 1 base from V and 7 bases from J, with 13 bases between. In DNA, the CDR3 is TGTGCCAGCAGTTACTATGAAAGGGGAGGGACCCAGTACTTC. Its protein product is CASSYYERGGTQYF.